The 3 T cell receptor beta chains below all came from one sample that was sequenced in a study of Graves' ophthalmopathy and Graves' hyperthyroidism. As the template, RNA transcripts were used to amplify TCR beta CDR3 regions. First-round RT-PCR with HTBI primers preceded a second-round multiplex PCR. One entry per CDR3 protein, called by TCRdb with MiXCR from the multiplex PCR reads. The table records about 170,000 distinct CDR3 sequences, approximately 38% of them present only once. The material sequenced was peripheral blood. The source is a woman aged 35 to 49 with Graves' ophthalmopathy.

This clonotype was found many times. This sequence joins TRBV19 and TRBJ1-2; 10 bases map to TRBD1. The germline CDR1 and CDR2 sequences are LNHDA and SQIVND (reference sequence). The CDR3 contains 14 residues. With V trimmed by 6 bases and J by 5 bases, 6 bases remained unmatched. This CDR3 reads CASRTPGQGYGYTF. The CDR3 DNA reads TGTGCCAGTAGAACCCCGGGACAGGGGTATGGCTACACCTTC.

As concerns this clonotype: The junction and the germline gene differ at one end; a read error may be behind it. The genes are TRBV12-3 or TRBV12-4 and TRBJ2-5; the D call may be TRBD1 or TRBD2 (5 bases each). The CDR3 has 15 amino acids. CDR3 coding DNA: TGTGCCAGCAGCTTAGCTCCCCAGGGAGAAGAGACCCAGTACTTC. The encoded protein is CASSLAPQGEETQYF.

The V call is TRBV30, the J call TRBJ1-5; 7 bases are a match to TRBD1. The CDR3 length is 15 residues. After removal of 3 bases from V and 4 bases from J, the junction contained 9 bases not matched to a gene. Germline CDR1 reads GTSNPN; CDR2 reads SVGIG (reference sequence). The CDR3 region has the DNA TGTGCCTGGAGGGGGAGACAGGGACGGAATCAGCCCCAGCATTTT. It yields the protein CAWRGRQGRNQPQHF. Full variable domain (outside the CDR3, taken from reference TRBV30 and TRBJ1-5): SQTIHQWPATLVQPVGSPLSLECTVEGTSNPNLYWYRQAAGRGLQLLFYSVGIGQISSEVPQNLSASRPQDRQFILSSKKLLLSDSGFYLCAWRGRQGRNQPQHFGDGTRLSIL.